The rows below give T cell receptor beta chains drawn from one sample of a study of blood T cells in healthy people across ages. TCRdb used MiXCR to reprocess the 5' RACE reads, holding one entry per CDR3 protein. The sample has fewer than 800,000 distinct CDR3 sequences, around 21% seen once. Sequenced material: blood. The origin of the receptors is a man aged 70-80 years in good health. CDR3s include the opening cysteine and the closing phenylalanine or tryptophan. A D gene is named only where the DNA matches it firmly. Clone sizes are given selectively: once, few, many, or a class where the clone is expanded.

V	size	J	D	DNA	CDR3
TRBV28	once	TRBJ2-7	-	TGTGCCAGCAGCCAAGACCGGGACATAGCCTACGAGCAGTACTTC	CASSQDRDIAYEQYF
TRBV20-1	once	TRBJ2-1	-	TGCAGTGCTCCGCCCACCGGGGTTCCGAATGAGCAGTTCTTC	CSAPPTGVPNEQFF
TRBV12-3/TRBV12-4	many	TRBJ2-3	TRBD2	TGTGCCAGCAGTCCGGCGGGACTAGCGGGAGTAATGCAGTATTTT	CASSPAGLAGVMQYF
TRBV10-3	few	TRBJ2-5	-	TGTGCCATCAGTGAGGTCAGCCAAGGGACCCAGTACTTC	CAISEVSQGTQYF
TRBV20-1	-	TRBJ2-7	-	TGCAGTGCTAGGAGGCCATCCTACGAGCAGTACTTC	CSARRPSYEQYF
TRBV25-1	few	TRBJ1-6	-	TGTGCCAGCAGTGCAAACCATTCACCCCTCCACTTT	CASSANHSPLHF
TRBV7-9	-	TRBJ2-1	TRBD2	TGTGCCAGCAGCTTAACTAGCGGGAGTGAAGATGAGCAGTTCTTC	CASSLTSGSEDEQFF
TRBV24-1	-	TRBJ1-4	-	TGTGCCACCAGTGATGAATCCGGGCCTAGATCTGGAAAACTGTTTTTT	CATSDESGPRSGKLFF
TRBV28	-	TRBJ1-2	-	TGTGCCAGCAGCCTAAACAGGGTTGGCGGCTACACCTTC	CASSLNRVGGYTF
TRBV20-1	-	TRBJ1-5	-	TGCAGTGCTCGGAACTCGTGGGCTAATCAGCCCCAGCATTTT	CSARNSWANQPQHF
TRBV3-1	many	TRBJ1-1	-	TGTGCCAGCAGCCAAGGGACAGCCGTAGACACTGAAGCTTTCTTT	CASSQGTAVDTEAFF
TRBV28	-	TRBJ1-1	-	TGTGCCAGCAGTCCCCTGATTTCGGGGGTGAACACTGAAGCTTTCTTT	CASSPLISGVNTEAFF
TRBV6-5	-	TRBJ1-2	TRBD1	TGTGCCAGCAGTTATTCCGGGACAGAGCCCAACTATGGCTACACCTTC	CASSYSGTEPNYGYTF
TRBV12-3/TRBV12-4	-	TRBJ1-1	-	TGTGCCAGCAGTCCTCGGTTGGCGAACACTGAAGCTTTCTTT	CASSPRLANTEAFF
TRBV5-1	-	TRBJ2-7	-	TGCGCCAGCAGCTTGGTCTCGGGATTCTCCTACGAGCAGTACTTC	CASSLVSGFSYEQYF
TRBV5-6	-	TRBJ2-4	-	TGTGCCAGCACCAAGGAGCAGGGGATCATTCAGTACTTC	CASTKEQGIIQYF
TRBV11-2	few	TRBJ2-6	-	TGTGCCAGCAGGATCACTGGGGCCAACGTCCTGACTTTC	CASRITGANVLTF
TRBV5-1	-	TRBJ1-1	TRBD1	TGCGCCAGCGAGGGACAGGGTTCGATGAACACTGAAGCTTTCTTT	CASEGQGSMNTEAFF
TRBV13	-	TRBJ1-4	-	TGTGCCAGCAGCTACGGGACCGTTGAAAAACTGTTTTTT	CASSYGTVEKLFF
TRBV15	-	TRBJ2-5	-	TGTGCCACCAGCAGAGGACAGATAGAGACCCAGTACTTC	CATSRGQIETQYF
TRBV5-1	-	TRBJ2-5	-	TGCGCCAGCAGCTTGGCTTTTAACCAAGAGACCCAGTACTTC	CASSLAFNQETQYF
TRBV20-1	-	TRBJ2-7	TRBD2	TGCAGTGCTAGAGATAGCGGGATTAATGGCGACGAGCAGTACTTC	CSARDSGINGDEQYF
TRBV29-1	few	TRBJ2-7	-	TGCAGCGTAGACACAGAGAGCTCCTACGAGCAGTACTTC	CSVDTESSYEQYF
TRBV3-1	-	TRBJ2-7	-	TGTGCCAGCAGCCAAGAAGCGCAGAGCTCCTACGAGCAGTACTTC	CASSQEAQSSYEQYF
TRBV6-1	-	TRBJ1-4	-	TGTGCCAGCAGTTCCACCGGACAGACCGAAAAACTGTTTTTT	CASSSTGQTEKLFF
TRBV6-5	few	TRBJ2-2	TRBD1	TGTGCCAGCAGTTACCGGGGACAGCCGACCGGGGAGCTGTTTTTT	CASSYRGQPTGELFF
TRBV29-1	few	TRBJ2-2	-	TGCAGCGTTGATCGGCTCTTGAACACCGGGGAGCTGTTTTTT	CSVDRLLNTGELFF
TRBV6-5	few	TRBJ2-2	-	TGTGCCAGCAGTTACTCGACGGGACTTTACACCGGGGAGCTGTTTTTT	CASSYSTGLYTGELFF
TRBV20-1	-	TRBJ2-1	-	TGCAGTGCCACGGGAGCACGGGAGCAGTTCTTC	CSATGAREQFF
TRBV6-2/TRBV6-3	many	TRBJ1-5	TRBD1	TGTGCCAGCAGATCCCCGACAGGGCTGGGTCAGCCCCAGCATTTT	CASRSPTGLGQPQHF
TRBV11-1	-	TRBJ2-5	-	TGTGCCAGCAGCCCTACTGTAAGTTACGATCAAGAGACCCAGTACTTC	CASSPTVSYDQETQYF
TRBV2	-	TRBJ2-5	TRBD1	TGTGCCAGCAGTGGTCCCAACAGGGGGCAACTACGAGAGACCCAGTACTTC	CASSGPNRGQLRETQYF
TRBV20-1	-	TRBJ2-3	-	TGCAGTGCTAGAGAAGTCACTAGCACAGATACGCAGTATTTT	CSAREVTSTDTQYF
TRBV20-1	-	TRBJ2-2	TRBD2	TGCAGTGCTCGGACTAGTTGGAACACCGGGGAGCTGTTTTTT	CSARTSWNTGELFF
TRBV27	-	TRBJ2-3	-	TGTGCCAGCAGTTTATCCCAGTGGGGGGTCCGCACAGATACGCAGTATTTT	CASSLSQWGVRTDTQYF
TRBV28	few	TRBJ2-5	TRBD2	TGTGCCACCAGACTAGCGGATACACAAGAGACCCAGTACTTC	CATRLADTQETQYF
TRBV15	few	TRBJ1-4	-	TGTGCCACCAGCAGAGAGGGGAGATATGAAAAACTGTTTTTT	CATSREGRYEKLFF
TRBV28	-	TRBJ2-7	TRBD1	TGTGCCAGCAGTTACGCGACAGGGTTCCACGAGCAGTACTTC	CASSYATGFHEQYF
TRBV9	-	TRBJ2-1	TRBD2	TGTGCCAGCAGCCCAGAGGGGACTAGAGGCTTGTACGACACGGACAATGAGCAGTTCTTC	CASSPEGTRGLYDTDNEQFF
TRBV5-1	few	TRBJ2-5	-	TGCGCCAGCAGCTTCCAGGTCGAGTACCAAGAGACCCAGTACTTC	CASSFQVEYQETQYF
TRBV24-1	few	TRBJ2-5	TRBD2	TGTGCCACCAGTGATTCGCTAGCGGGAGAGTTTGGGACCCAGTACTTC	CATSDSLAGEFGTQYF
TRBV7-2	few	TRBJ2-5	TRBD2	TGTGCCAGCAGCTTTTTGGCGGGAGGGGAGCAGTACTTC	CASSFLAGGEQYF
TRBV7-7	-	TRBJ2-5	TRBD2	TGTGCTAGCAGTGTAGGACTAGCGGGAGGAAGTGAGACCCAGTACTTC	CASSVGLAGGSETQYF
TRBV29-1	few	TRBJ2-1	-	TGCAGCGTTGAAACTGAGCAGTTCTTC	CSVETEQFF
TRBV7-9	few	TRBJ1-1	TRBD1	TGTGCCAGCAGCCCATTCGGGACAGACTTTGCCACTGAAGCTTTCTTT	CASSPFGTDFATEAFF
TRBV20-1	-	TRBJ2-3	TRBD2	TGCAGTGCTAGAGATCGGCTAGCGGGCACAGATACGCAGTATTTT	CSARDRLAGTDTQYF
TRBV28	few	TRBJ2-5	TRBD1	TGTGCCAGCAGTTTAGCGTCAGGGGGTCGGAACGAGCAGCACTTC	CASSLASGGRNEQHF
TRBV20-1	-	TRBJ2-1	-	TGCAGTGCTAGAGAACCAAGTGTGGATGAGCAGTTCTTC	CSAREPSVDEQFF
TRBV7-9	few	TRBJ2-1	TRBD2	TGTGCCAGCAGCTTCCGAGTAGCGGGAGGGTATAATGAGCAGTTCTTC	CASSFRVAGGYNEQFF
TRBV28	-	TRBJ2-2	-	TGTGCCAGCAGTTTTAGGGGGTCCGGGGAGCTGTTTTTT	CASSFRGSGELFF
TRBV28	-	TRBJ2-5	-	TGTGCCAGCAGGGGCCTTCTGGGAGAGGCGGAGACCCAGTACTTC	CASRGLLGEAETQYF
TRBV11-1	few	TRBJ2-2	TRBD2	TGTGCCAGCAGCTTGGGCGGGAGTGGGACCACCGGGGAGCTGTTTTTT	CASSLGGSGTTGELFF
TRBV7-9	few	TRBJ1-4	-	TGTGCCAGCAGCTCCCGGAGGACAACTGACGCGGAAAAACTGTTTTTT	CASSSRRTTDAEKLFF
TRBV7-2	-	TRBJ2-7	-	TGTGCCAGCAGAGGCTTAGTCCTCCACGAGCAGTACTTC	CASRGLVLHEQYF
TRBV25-1	few	TRBJ1-2	-	TGTGCCAGCAGTGAATATGCCTATGGCTACACCTTC	CASSEYAYGYTF